These T cell receptor beta chains were read from a single sample in a study of neurological immune-mediated disorders. TCRdb re-derived calls from the 5' RACE reads in MiXCR, one entry per CDR3 protein. The data show 100,000 or so distinct CDR3 sequences, 3.5% seen once. The sequenced sample was PBMCs. Receptors were obtained from a woman in her late teens or twenties with multiple sclerosis. Both conserved end residues are trimmed from each CDR3. Clone size reads once, few, many, or a class if the clone is expanded.

many 13 TRBV20-1 SARMQQTLTDTQY
many 13 TRBV5-6 ASSHGGVSQETQY
many 13 TRBV6-5 ASSPLVRSYNEQF
many 11 TRBV5-1 ASSVSGGETQY
many 15 TRBV7-2 ASSPRGPGSNGNTIY
many 14 TRBV3-1 ASSQGGSGLGETQY
many 11 TRBV20-1 SVRKGAGDEQY
many 12 TRBV5-1 ASSFDRANNEQF
many 13 TRBV5-8 ASSSRDQAYNEQF
few 12 TRBV6-5 ASSWGGHTGELF
many 12 TRBV10-3 AISDWQGAYEQY
many 12 TRBV6-1 ASSEASTSGELF
many 12 TRBV20-1 SADDRMGANVLT
many 14 TRBV28 ASSSPGHGGSYEQY
many 10 TRBV20-1 SAPDRDYGYT
many 12 TRBV20-1 SATRGTLTDTQY
many 11 TRBV7-2 ASSGQILNTIY
few 14 TRBV5-1 ASVSSSGPFQETQY
many 11 TRBV10-3 AISTEGFYEQY
many 9 TRBV18 ASSPTNEQF